The entry below gives a single T cell receptor (beta chain) sequence along with its context. The antigen is not known. The data stem from a study of cytomegalovirus exposure and HLA in healthy donors. Study-level points and caveats: The classifier, whose performance was assessed in both the original and validation cohorts, reportedly diagnosed cytomegalovirus status with high specificity and sensitivity. V segments that were indistinguishable, TRBV6-2 and TRBV6-3 among them, were omitted from analysis. The study recorded some 160 TCR beta chains that were cytomegalovirus-associated.

Amplification used 60 Vbeta primers and 13 Jbeta primers. Generated by immunoSEQ multiplex PCR, the TCRdb table keeps only in-frame clones and is missing some. The sample has 90,000 or so clones, roughly 73% seen once; the top ten hold about 2.1%. Germline CDR1 is SGHDT and CDR2 is YYEEEE. The ends were cut back, 4 bases at V and 5 bases at J, with 15 bases in the middle. The CDR3 is made up of 14 amino acids. The receptor's source is a boy under 18 in good health and CMV-seronegative. The genes are TRBV5-6 and TRBJ2-5; a possible D gene is TRBD2 (6 bases). Sequenced: PBMCs. As DNA, the CDR3 is TGTGCCAGCAGCCAAGGACTGGCGGGGGAGACCCAGTACTTC. It specifies CASSQGLAGETQYF. The full variable domain, in which reference TRBV5-6 and TRBJ2-5 provide the parts outside the CDR3, is DAGVTQSPTHLIKTRGQQVTLRCSPKSGHDTVSWYQQALGQGPQFIFQYYEEEERQRGNFPDRFSGHQFPNYSSELNVNALLLGDSALYLCASSQGLAGETQYFGPGTRLLVL.